The clone carrying this TCR beta chain was seen once. The protocol was immunoSEQ multiplex PCR, while the TCRdb copy is restricted to in-frame clones and leaves out a portion. The table shows roughly 200,000 clones, with about 86% occurring only once. The data originate from a study of blood T cell repertoires in COVID-19. V was pared by 1 base and J by 1 base, with 10 bases between. CDR1 is MGHRA and CDR2 is YSYEKL in the germline V gene. The CDR3 runs 15 residues. The gene calls are TRBV4-1 and TRBJ1-1; possible D gene TRBD1, 6 bases. What was sequenced was peripheral blood. The clonotype comes from a man aged 50 to 59 with active or convalescent COVID-19. DNA of the CDR3: TGCGCCAGCAGCCAAGGACGGGGGGCGAACACTGAAGCTTTCTTT. This translates into CASSQGRGANTEAFF.